Below are 30 T cell receptor beta chains sequenced from a single sample in a study of control samples from healthy donors and cancer patients. Method: immunoSEQ multiplex PCR; TCRdb's copy keeps in-frame clones and lacks some. Of approximately 99,000 clones listed, approximately 82% are singletons. The source material was blood. Every receptor here comes from a man between 18 and 29 years old in good health.

This clone was seen once. The chain joins TRBV10-2 to TRBJ1-6, with D possibly TRBD1 on 6 matching bases. Germline loops: CDR1 WSHSY, CDR2 SAAADI. This CDR3 is built from 19 residues. The V and J ends lost 2 bases and 0 bases respectively, with 17 bases between them. The chain's CDR3 is CASSEGWAGVGSYNSPLHF. The CDR3 DNA sequence: TGCGCCAGCAGTGAGGGTTGGGCAGGGGTCGGCTCCTATAATTCACCCCTCCACTTT.

The rearrangement joins TRBV11-2 to TRBJ2-5; TRBD2 matches at 7 bases. Trimming took 5 bases from V and 4 from J; bases not matched to a gene: 19. The CDR3 spans 18 residues. Looked up from germline, CDR1 is SGHAT and CDR2 is FQNNGV. This chain's CDR3 is CASSDPRTGLRSGETQYF. The CDR3 DNA reads as TGTGCCAGCAGCGACCCACGAACGGGACTAAGGAGTGGAGAGACCCAGTACTTC.

This clone was seen once. The gene calls are TRBV25-1 and TRBJ2-7; D not certain. The CDR3 spans 14 residues. V was trimmed by 4 bases and J by 3 bases, leaving 13 bases between them. CDR1 MGHDK and CDR2 SYGVNS come from the germline V gene. CDR3 sequence (DNA): TGTGCCAGCAGTGTTCATAAAGGCGTCTACGAGCAGTACTTC. The encoded protein is CASSVHKGVYEQYF.

This clone was seen a single time. The chain is built from TRBV6-5 and TRBJ2-5, with 8 bases aligning to TRBD2. CDR3 size: 10 residues. The germline gives CDR1 MNHEY, CDR2 SVGAGI. With 10 bases clipped from V and 7 bases from J, the junction kept 2 bases outside the gene matches. The CDR3 DNA sequence: TGTGCCACCGGGAGGGGGACCCAGTACTTC. Amino acids: CATGRGTQYF.

The V gene is TRBV7-2, the J gene TRBJ2-3; D uncertain. CDR1 and CDR2 (germline): SGHTA, FQGNSA. This CDR3 is 14 amino acids long. Trimming removed 3 bases from V and 2 bases from J, with 9 bases in between. The CDR3: CASSFSQNTDTQYF. CDR3 sequence (DNA): TGTGCCAGCAGCTTCTCTCAGAACACAGATACGCAGTATTTT.

The V and J genes are TRBV6-2 or TRBV6-3 and TRBJ2-1; TRBD2 matches 7 bases. The CDR3 is made up of 15 amino acids. Germline assignment: CDR1 MNHEY and CDR2 SVGEGT. Unmatched junction bases numbered 10, after V lost 4 bases and J lost 7 bases. The CDR3 bases are TGTGCCAGCAGTTCATGGGTAGCGGGCTCAAATGAGCAGTTCTTC. It is translated as CASSSWVAGSNEQFF.

This chain connects TRBV6-5 to TRBJ2-3, with D tentatively TRBD2 (6 bases). Germline loops: CDR1 MNHEY, CDR2 SVGAGI. The CDR3 is 13 amino acids. The ends were cut back, 5 bases at V and 6 bases at J, with 12 bases in the middle. The CDR3 reads CASSTGLMDTQYF. CDR3 coding DNA: TGTGCCAGCAGTACGGGACTTATGGATACGCAGTATTTT.

V and J are TRBV5-5 and TRBJ2-7; 8 nucleotides match TRBD1. This CDR3 comprises 15 residues. From germline, CDR1 is SGHKS and CDR2 YYEKEE (reference sequence). V was pared by 2 bases and J by 5 bases, with 9 bases of the junction left unmatched. The CDR3 DNA is TGTGCCAGCAGCTTCAGACAGGGGTTTGGGAACGAGCAGTACTTC. Its protein product is CASSFRQGFGNEQYF.

This rearrangement joins TRBV29-1 to TRBJ1-5, with 8 bases aligning to TRBD1. The junction had 8 bases not matched to a gene; V was cut back by 6 bases and J by 7 bases. CDR1 is SQVTM and CDR2 is ANQGSEA in the germline V gene. The CDR3 contains 13 residues. The CDR3 region has the DNA TGCAGCGTAATACAGGGGGTAAGCCAGCCCCAGCATTTT. This codes for CSVIQGVSQPQHF. Full variable domain (missing parts from reference TRBV29-1 and TRBJ1-5): SAVISQKPSRDICQRGTSLTIQCQVDSQVTMMFWYRQQPGQSLTLIATANQGSEATYESGFVIDKFPISRPNLTFSTLTVSNMSPEDSSIYLCSVIQGVSQPQHFGDGTRLSIL.

The chain is built from TRBV6-5 and TRBJ1-6; 7 bases align to TRBD1. The CDR3 spans 15 residues. CDR1 is MNHEY and CDR2 is SVGAGI in the germline V gene. Trimming cost V 5 bases and J 6 bases; bases outside gene matches: 7. In DNA form, the CDR3 reads TGTGCCAGCAGTCTTATAGGGGGCTTTAATTCACCCCTCCACTTT. Its protein is CASSLIGGFNSPLHF.

This clone was recorded at least ten times. In nucleotides, the CDR3 is TGTGCCAGCAGTCCCGGGACAGGGGACTTCCACGAGCAGTACTTC. This translates into CASSPGTGDFHEQYF. The chain couples TRBV6-5 to TRBJ2-7, with 10 positions matching TRBD1. J was trimmed by 5 bases and V by 5 bases; bases with no gene match: 9. Looked up from germline, CDR1 is MNHEY and CDR2 is SVGAGI. The CDR3 has 15 amino acids.

The rearrangement uses TRBV25-1 and TRBJ2-2, with D unresolved. The CDR3 is made up of 14 amino acids. Trimming left V 3 bases short and J 7 bases short, with 12 bases between. Germline V gene lookup returns CDR1 MGHDK and CDR2 SYGVNS. CDR3 nucleotide sequence: TGTGCCAGCAGTGACAAGCATTCTAACGGGGAGCTGTTTTTT. This encodes CASSDKHSNGELFF.

V and J are TRBV7-6 and TRBJ2-2; TRBD1 agrees at 8 bases. The CDR3 length is 16 residues. J gave up 7 bases and V 1 base, and 8 bases lay outside the gene matches. The V gene's germline CDR1 is SGHVS and CDR2 FNYEAQ. CDR3 sequence: CASSLEAGTGRGELFF. In DNA, the CDR3 is TGTGCCAGCAGCTTAGAAGCTGGGACAGGACGCGGGGAGCTGTTTTTT.

This clone appeared a few times. CDR3 DNA sequence: TGTGCCAGCAGACCAGGGTTCACTGAAGCTTTCTTT. It yields the protein CASRPGFTEAFF. The chain joins TRBV12-3 or TRBV12-4 to TRBJ1-1; TRBD1 is a possible D gene (5 bases). V was clipped by 6 bases and J by 4 bases, with 9 bases between them. This CDR3 is 12 amino acids long.

The rearrangement joins TRBV4-1 to TRBJ2-4; 9 nucleotides line up with TRBD1. Looked up from germline, CDR1 is MGHRA and CDR2 is YSYEKL. The CDR3 is 17 amino acids. The V segment lost 0 bases and the J segment 7 bases; nucleotides outside the gene matches: 10. For the CDR3, the DNA is TGCGCCAGCAGCCAAGACATATTAACCGGGACAGGGAACATTCAGTACTTC. Translated: CASSQDILTGTGNIQYF.

This chain uses TRBV20-1 with TRBJ2-3; no reliable D call. This CDR3 contains 11 residues. Trimming removed 3 bases at V and 2 bases at J, with 3 bases between. The germline V gene has CDR1 DFQATT and CDR2 SNEGSKA (reference sequence). The CDR3 spells CSARVTDTQYF. The CDR3 nucleotides are TGCAGTGCTAGGGTCACAGATACGCAGTATTTT.

Only a few counts were recorded for this clone. J is TRBJ2-5 and V is TRBV7-6; 8 bases match TRBD2. This CDR3 has 16 residues. V lost 5 bases and J lost 5; bases outside the gene matches: 13. The germline CDR1 and CDR2 sequences are SGHVS and FNYEAQ. CDR3 bases: TGTGCCAGCAGCCGCACAGGGACTAGTCTAGGGGAGACCCAGTACTTC. This encodes CASSRTGTSLGETQYF.

This rearrangement joins TRBV12-3 or TRBV12-4 to TRBJ2-1; the D is unclear. V shed 1 base and J shed 9 bases, with 4 bases lying between them. This CDR3 has 11 amino acids. CDR3 coding DNA: TGTGCCAGCAGTTTAGGGGTTGAGCAGTTCTTC. This translates into CASSLGVEQFF.

The rearrangement joins TRBV30 to TRBJ1-6; D is ambiguous. CDR1 is GTSNPN and CDR2 is SVGIG in the germline V gene (reference sequence). This CDR3 is built from 15 residues. V was cut by 4 bases and J by 0 bases, with 10 bases left in between. The CDR3 bases are TGTGCCTGGAACAGCGGGTTCTCCTATAATTCACCCCTCCACTTT. Translating it yields CAWNSGFSYNSPLHF.

For this clone: Other DNA sequences in this specimen translate into the identical CDR3. The V call is TRBV19, the J call TRBJ2-3, with a possible D match to TRBD1 (5 bases). Germline values: CDR1 LNHDA, CDR2 SQIVND (reference sequence). CDR3 length equals 14 residues. V lost 5 bases to trimming and J lost 0 bases, with 9 bases between them. The CDR3 region has the DNA TGTGCCAGTAGTTCGCGGACAAGCACAGATACGCAGTATTTT. It specifies CASSSRTSTDTQYF.

V is TRBV10-3 and J is TRBJ2-3; D gene unclear. This CDR3 spans 12 amino acids. CDR1 ENHRY and CDR2 SYGVKD come from the germline V gene. The germline V and J ends were trimmed by 4 bases and 5 bases, with 7 bases remaining between them. The CDR3: CAISAGKDTQYF. As DNA, the CDR3 is TGTGCCATCAGTGCTGGCAAAGATACGCAGTATTTT.

V and J are TRBV6-6 and TRBJ1-2, with 7 bases lining up with TRBD1. The V and J ends lost 4 bases and 4 bases, in that order; junction bases with no gene match: 9. CDR3 length equals 15 residues. From germline, CDR1 is MNHNY and CDR2 SVGAGI (reference sequence). CDR3 bases: TGTGCCAGCAGTTTTGTAACGACAGGGCCCTATGGCTACACCTTC. Protein product: CASSFVTTGPYGYTF.

The genes are TRBV28 and TRBJ2-7, with a tentative D call TRBD2 (6 bases). This CDR3 has 12 residues. Germline-derived CDR1 and CDR2 are MDHEN and SYDVKM. Trimming removed 6 bases from V and 9 bases from J, with 15 bases in between. In DNA, the CDR3 is TGTGCCAGCAGCTCAACTAGGAGGGCGCAGTACTTC. Encoded protein: CASSSTRRAQYF.

The V gene is TRBV5-1, the J gene TRBJ2-3; D not resolved. Germline V lookup: CDR1 SGHRS, CDR2 YFSETQ. The CDR3 has 13 residues. V lost 6 bases to trimming and J lost 1 base, with 9 bases between them. This CDR3 reads CASIPSGTDTQYF. CDR3 nucleotide sequence: TGCGCCAGCATCCCATCAGGCACAGATACGCAGTATTTT.

This chain connects TRBV19 to TRBJ1-5, with TRBD1 matching over 9 bases. This CDR3 is 17 amino acids long. Trimming removed 3 bases from V and 0 bases from J; junction bases left unmatched: 6. Per germline, CDR1 LNHDA and CDR2 SQIVND (reference sequence). CDR3 residues: CASSITRGQGSNQPQHF. DNA for the CDR3: TGTGCCAGTAGTATTACCCGGGGACAGGGTAGCAATCAGCCCCAGCATTTT.

The table lists this clone with a few counts. The V call is TRBV5-1, the J call TRBJ1-2; 10 bases line up with TRBD1. This CDR3 spans 15 amino acids. Trimming removed 4 bases from V and 4 bases from J; junction bases left unmatched: 7. The germline gives CDR1 SGHRS, CDR2 YFSETQ. CDR3 DNA: TGCGCCAGCAGCGCTTGGACAGGGGGTGGCTATGGCTACACCTTC. Translation gives CASSAWTGGGYGYTF.

The chain carries TRBV6-5 and TRBJ1-6; a weak D match, TRBD1 (6 bases). The length of the CDR3 is 14 residues. Trimming removed 2 bases from V and 5 bases from J, with 7 bases in between. CDR1 is MNHEY, CDR2 SVGAGI, per germline. This chain's CDR3 is CASSYGQHNSPLHF. Written as DNA, the CDR3 is TGTGCCAGCAGTTACGGACAGCATAATTCACCCCTCCACTTT.

V gene TRBV18 combines with J gene TRBJ1-6; 8 bases align to TRBD1. This CDR3 is 17 amino acids long. Unmatched junction bases numbered 6, after V lost 3 bases and J lost 2 bases. The germline gives CDR1 KGHSH, CDR2 LQKENI. The CDR3 sequence is CASSPGQGETYNSPLHF. CDR3 in DNA: TGTGCCAGCTCACCCGGACAGGGCGAAACCTATAATTCACCCCTCCACTTT.

DNA of the CDR3: TGTGCCAGCAGTTACTCGATTGGATCTGGGGCCAACGTCCTGACTTTC. It encodes CASSYSIGSGANVLTF. This sequence joins TRBV6-5 and TRBJ2-6; D remains ambiguous. Trimming shortened V by 0 bases and J by 1 base, and 7 bases separated the two germline ends. The germline CDR1 and CDR2 sequences are MNHEY and SVGAGI. This CDR3 contains 16 residues.

This clone was counted a few times. The chain combines TRBV25-1 with TRBJ2-7; D is undetermined. CDR1 is MGHDK and CDR2 is SYGVNS in the germline V gene. The ends were cut back, 3 bases at V and 2 bases at J, with 11 bases in the middle. The CDR3 has 14 amino acids. Written as DNA, the CDR3 is TGTGCCAGCAGTGATCACCGCGGAACCTACGAGCAGTACTTC. Its translation is CASSDHRGTYEQYF.